This T cell receptor beta chain was sequenced during a study of CD8+ T cells in alopecia areata. Study background: Tofacitinib administration to treated patients was oral, at 5 to 10 mg twice daily. The drug, tofacitinib, lasted 6 to 18 months, followed by 6 months off drug. Broader study findings: Clonality exceeded that of normal scalp in lesional scalp, most notably in alopecia totalis/universalis.

V dropped 6 bases and J dropped 7; count of bases not matched to a gene: 13. The CDR3 covers 17 residues. Per the germline V gene, CDR1 is SGHNT and CDR2 is YYREEE (reference sequence). For this clone: Its antigen is as yet unknown.

RNA was isolated and reverse transcribed to cDNA, the sequencing template. TCRdb's table, derived via immunoSEQ multiplex PCR, lists solely in-frame clones and lacks some. This table holds approximately 110,000 clones, roughly three fifths found once. As to treatment: oral pan-JAK inhibitor, 5-10 mg twice daily. Using a FACSAria, the CD4+ and CD8+ T cells were sorted from the PBMCs. The source is a human donor with alopecia areata. The sample in question was CD4+ T cells sorted from blood, obtained at week 24, from a patient treated with tofacitinib. The V call is TRBV5-4, the J call TRBJ2-1; the match to TRBD2 covers 13 bases. This chain's CDR3 is CASTSRDSGLAGNEQFF. The CDR3 DNA reads TGTGCCAGCACCTCCAGAGACTCGGGACTAGCGGGGAATGAGCAGTTCTTC.